The 26 T cell receptor beta chains reported below all come from one sample, sequenced in a study of graft-versus-host responses after intestinal transplantation (dated by TCRdb to 2020 to 2023). No antigen is known for these receptors. According to the study, the label for this sample's time point signals: cells obtained before transplantation from donor or recipient. Library preparation was by the immunoSEQ multiplex PCR assay. In its TCRdb copy, this immuneACCESS table keeps in-frame sequences only and misses some clones. Where compared with another copy, unresolved V genes explain less than half of these, and the others have no known cause. This sample lists fewer than 95,000 clones; roughly 91% were detected once. Of the sample, around 0.49% is held by the ten largest clones. Sequences were derived from unstimulated CD8+ T cells sorted from spleen or lymph node cells, sampled before intestinal transplant. These receptor sequences come from a human donor who received an intestinal transplant.

The chain employs TRBV19 and TRBJ2-1, with D perhaps TRBD1 (6 bases). CDR1 and CDR2 from the germline V gene are LNHDA and SQIVND (reference sequence). Trimming pared 2 bases from V and 4 bases from J, leaving 15 bases between. The CDR3 is 16 residues long. DNA for the CDR3: TGTGCCAGTAGTATATTTCAGGGGTTGGGTTACAATGAGCAGTTCTTC. Protein sequence: CASSIFQGLGYNEQFF. Combining the CDR3 with reference TRBV19 and TRBJ2-1 gives the whole variable domain DGGITQSPKYLFRKEGQNVTLSCEQNLNHDAMYWYRQDPGQGLRLIYYSQIVNDFQKGDIAEGYSVSREKKESFPLTVTSAQKNPTAFYLCASSIFQGLGYNEQFFGPGTRLTVL.

The chain recombines TRBV19 with TRBJ1-5; D gene unclear. Trimming pared 6 bases from V and 6 bases from J, leaving 15 bases between. This CDR3 is 14 amino acids long. In germline, CDR1 is LNHDA, CDR2 SQIVND (reference sequence). In DNA form, the CDR3 reads TGTGCCAGTAGCCGTGGTTGGGCCGGTCAGCCCCAGCATTTT. Translated, it gives CASSRGWAGQPQHF.

V usage is TRBV7-9 and J usage is TRBJ2-2, with no clear D. Deletions cut 10 bases from V and 3 bases from J, with 9 bases between. Germline V gene lookup returns CDR1 SEHNR and CDR2 FQNEAQ (reference sequence). The CDR3 extends over 12 amino acids. The CDR3 protein is CATSIDTGELFF. The CDR3 DNA reads TGTGCCACTAGTATAGACACCGGGGAGCTGTTTTTT.

The chain is built from TRBV6-1 and TRBJ2-1, with 9 positions matching TRBD2. Germline CDR1 reads MNHNS; CDR2 reads SASEGT. J lost 8 bases, V lost 2 bases, and 7 bases had no gene match. The CDR3 sequence is 15 residues long. DNA of the CDR3: TGTGCCAGCAGTGAACTTAGCGGGAGTTCGGATGAGCAGTTCTTC. Translated: CASSELSGSSDEQFF.

The genes are TRBV7-6 and TRBJ2-1; 10 nucleotides line up with TRBD2. The CDR3 is 16 amino acids. Per the germline V gene, CDR1 is SGHVS and CDR2 is FNYEAQ. V was clipped by 5 bases and J by 4 bases; unmatched bases: 8. The DNA for the CDR3 is TGTGCCAGCAGCCGAACATCTAGCGGGGGTTACAATGAGCAGTTCTTC. It encodes CASSRTSSGGYNEQFF.

V usage is TRBV6-5 and J usage is TRBJ2-7, with TRBD1 matching over 9 bases. Germline V gene data show CDR1 as MNHEY and CDR2 as SVGAGI. The ends lost 3 bases at V and 3 bases at J; junction bases unmatched: 9. CDR3 length equals 16 residues. This chain's CDR3 is CASSYGSVTGGYEQYF. The DNA of the CDR3 is TGTGCCAGCAGTTATGGGTCGGTGACAGGGGGCTACGAGCAGTACTTC.

The V call is TRBV5-1, the J call TRBJ2-1, with TRBD2 identical over 11 bases. The CDR3 is 15 residues long. V dropped 3 bases and J dropped 3; count of bases not matched to a gene: 2. Per the germline V gene, CDR1 is SGHRS and CDR2 is YFSETQ. CDR3 sequence: CASSYGTSGYNEQFF. CDR3 bases: TGCGCCAGCAGCTACGGGACTAGCGGCTACAATGAGCAGTTCTTC.

The V gene is TRBV5-6, the J gene TRBJ1-1; 9 nucleotides agree with TRBD1. CDR3 size: 14 residues. Germline lookup yields CDR1 SGHDT and CDR2 YYEEEE. The ends lost 2 bases at V and 8 bases at J; junction bases unmatched: 7. This CDR3 reads CASSFGTGKMEAFF. CDR3 sequence (DNA): TGTGCCAGCAGCTTTGGGACAGGGAAGATGGAAGCTTTCTTT.

The CDR3 region is CASSINREETQYF. The CDR3 DNA is TGTGCCAGTAGTATTAATCGGGAGGAGACCCAGTACTTC. The J gene is TRBJ2-5, the V gene TRBV19, with D possibly being TRBD2 (6 bases). CDR1 and CDR2 from the germline V gene are LNHDA and SQIVND (reference sequence). Trimming cost V 3 bases and J 5 bases, with 10 bases left between them. This CDR3 is built from 13 residues. Full variable domain (remainder filled in from reference TRBV19 and TRBJ2-5): DGGITQSPKYLFRKEGQNVTLSCEQNLNHDAMYWYRQDPGQGLRLIYYSQIVNDFQKGDIAEGYSVSREKKESFPLTVTSAQKNPTAFYLCASSINREETQYFGPGTRLLVL.

The rearrangement uses TRBV4-1 and TRBJ2-3; no clear D gene. CDR3 length: 14 residues. CDR1 and CDR2 (germline): MGHRA, YSYEKL. V dropped 0 bases and J dropped 4 bases, with 8 bases sitting between them. The CDR3 sequence: CASSQEAYPDTQYF. The CDR3 DNA follows: TGCGCCAGCAGCCAAGAAGCCTACCCAGATACGCAGTATTTT.

V usage is TRBV10-2 and J usage is TRBJ2-1, with 7 bases fitting TRBD2. Germline V gene lookup returns CDR1 WSHSY and CDR2 SAAADI. Germline trimming cut 6 bases from V and 4 bases from J; bases unmatched to any gene: 6. This CDR3 contains 14 residues. The CDR3 loop is CASSGGLQYNEQFF. CDR3 DNA sequence: TGCGCCAGCAGCGGGGGACTACAATACAATGAGCAGTTCTTC.

The chain recombines TRBV30 with TRBJ2-1, with a weak D call TRBD1 (7 bases). Germline lookup yields CDR1 GTSNPN and CDR2 SVGIG (reference sequence). The V end was cut by 8 bases, the J end by 7 bases, with 18 bases between. The CDR3 loop spans 13 amino acids. The CDR3 region is CAGGTVTGNEQFF. CDR3 sequence (DNA): TGTGCCGGAGGGACAGTTACGGGGAATGAGCAGTTCTTC.

This clone was observed once. The chain couples TRBV19 to TRBJ2-7, with 10 bases matching TRBD2. This CDR3 contains 14 residues. CDR1 and CDR2 from the germline V gene are LNHDA and SQIVND (reference sequence). With 4 bases clipped from V and 4 bases from J, the junction kept 4 bases outside the gene matches. The CDR3 protein is CASSTSGGAYEQYF. The CDR3 DNA reads TGTGCCAGTAGTACGAGCGGGGGGGCTTACGAGCAGTACTTC. Supplemented by reference TRBV19 and TRBJ2-7, the full variable domain reads DGGITQSPKYLFRKEGQNVTLSCEQNLNHDAMYWYRQDPGQGLRLIYYSQIVNDFQKGDIAEGYSVSREKKESFPLTVTSAQKNPTAFYLCASSTSGGAYEQYFGPGTRLTVT.

This rearrangement joins TRBV19 to TRBJ1-1; D not certain. Per the germline V gene, CDR1 is LNHDA and CDR2 is SQIVND (reference sequence). The CDR3 has 17 amino acids. The germline V and J ends were trimmed by 6 bases and 3 bases, with 23 bases remaining between them. The CDR3 DNA reads TGTGCCAGTAGCGAATCTGATGCACGCGTCTTCGACACTGAAGCTTTCTTT. Translating it yields CASSESDARVFDTEAFF.

This rearrangement joins TRBV11-2 to TRBJ2-7; 14 bases are a match to TRBD2. CDR1 is SGHAT and CDR2 is FQNNGV in the germline V gene. The trim removed 3 bases at V and 3 bases at J, leaving 1 base unmatched. The CDR3 spans 15 residues. As DNA, the CDR3 is TGTGCCAGCAGCTTGGGACTAGCGGGAGTCTACGAGCAGTACTTC. As protein: CASSLGLAGVYEQYF.

This chain joins TRBV12-5 and TRBJ1-1; a weak D match, TRBD1 (5 bases). Trimming took off 3 bases at V and 0 bases at J, with 11 bases between the two ends. This CDR3 has 15 residues. Germline CDR1 reads LGHNT; CDR2 reads FRNRAP. The CDR3 DNA is TGTGCTAGTGGTTTCGACAGACTGATGAACACTGAAGCTTTCTTT. This translates into CASGFDRLMNTEAFF. The complete variable domain, with remaining parts taken from reference TRBV12-5 and TRBJ1-1, reads DARVTQTPRHKVTEMGQEVTMRCQPILGHNTVFWYRQTMMQGLELLAYFRNRAPLDDSGMPKDRFSAEMPDATLATLKIQPSEPRDSAVYFCASGFDRLMNTEAFFGQGTRLTVV.

The V and J genes are TRBV5-1 and TRBJ2-1; 10 bases map to TRBD2. This CDR3 contains 15 residues. From germline, CDR1 is SGHRS and CDR2 YFSETQ. Losses at the gene ends were 2 bases for V and 4 bases for J; bases not matched to a gene: 3. In DNA form, the CDR3 reads TGCGCCAGCAGCTTCACTAGCGGGGATTACAATGAGCAGTTCTTC. This codes for CASSFTSGDYNEQFF.

This chain links TRBV10-1 with TRBJ2-1; 8 bases are a match to TRBD2. The V and J ends lost 5 bases and 2 bases, in that order; junction bases with no gene match: 8. Germline lookup yields CDR1 WNHNN and CDR2 SYGVQD (reference sequence). The CDR3 consists of 16 residues. CDR3 region: CASSPGSGIAYNEQFF. The DNA of the CDR3 is TGCGCCAGCAGTCCCGGTAGCGGGATCGCCTACAATGAGCAGTTCTTC.

The chain employs TRBV27 and TRBJ1-5, with a weak D call TRBD1 (6 bases). Trimming left V 5 bases short and J 0 bases short, with 20 bases between. The CDR3 is 18 residues long. Germline V lookup: CDR1 MNHEY, CDR2 SMNVEV (reference sequence). The CDR3 DNA is TGTGCCAGCAGTCCCCTCCCGGGCAGGGGATATAGCAATCAGCCCCAGCATTTT. Its translation: CASSPLPGRGYSNQPQHF.

The chain links TRBV2 to TRBJ2-7; D unresolved. V lost 2 bases and J 0 bases, leaving 11 bases between the germline ends. The CDR3 is made up of 15 amino acids. Germline CDR1 and CDR2: SNHLY and FYNNEI. As DNA, the CDR3 is TGTGCCAGCAGTGAATCTGGCGGCTTCTCCTACGAGCAGTACTTC. The encoded protein is CASSESGGFSYEQYF.

The V call is TRBV6-1, the J call TRBJ1-6; no reliable D call. Germline V gene data show CDR1 as MNHNS and CDR2 as SASEGT. The CDR3 totals 12 residues. V lost 2 bases and J 13 bases, leaving 9 bases between the germline ends. In DNA form, the CDR3 reads TGTGCCAGCAGTGAAAACAGTTGGCCCCTCCACTTT. It translates to CASSENSWPLHF.

The J gene is TRBJ2-2, the V gene TRBV5-6; 8 bases are a match to TRBD1. CDR1 is SGHDT, CDR2 YYEEEE, per germline. The CDR3 has 16 residues. Germline trimming cut 1 base from V and 4 bases from J; bases unmatched to any gene: 6. CDR3 sequence: CASSLSQGALTGELFF. The DNA of the CDR3 is TGTGCCAGCAGCTTGTCCCAGGGGGCGCTCACCGGGGAGCTGTTTTTT.

A single count supports this clone. This chain joins TRBV7-9 and TRBJ2-5; D not certain. The V gene lost 2 bases and the J gene lost 1 base, with 11 bases spanning the gap. The CDR3 covers 15 residues. Germline V lookup: CDR1 SEHNR, CDR2 FQNEAQ (reference sequence). CDR3 DNA sequence: TGTGCCAGCAGCTTATCGGGTTTCCCCCAAGAGACCCAGTACTTC. As protein: CASSLSGFPQETQYF.

The rearrangement joins TRBV4-1 to TRBJ1-5; weak D call: TRBD1 (5 bases). Germline V gene data show CDR1 as MGHRA and CDR2 as YSYEKL. Trimming took off 1 base at V and 7 bases at J, with 11 bases between the two ends. This CDR3 contains 14 residues. This CDR3 reads CASSQVEGAQPQHF. The DNA for the CDR3 is TGCGCCAGCAGCCAAGTTGAAGGGGCCCAGCCCCAGCATTTT.

CDR3 nucleotide sequence: TGTGCCAGCAGCCATAGTTTCGCTGGACAGGGGGCTGGAGATACGCAGTATTTT. Protein sequence: CASSHSFAGQGAGDTQYF. This sequence joins TRBV13 and TRBJ2-3; 11 bases line up with TRBD1. The CDR3 runs to 18 residues. The germline CDR1 and CDR2 sequences are PRHDT and FYEKMQ (reference sequence). The V gene end was trimmed by 5 bases and the J gene end by 5 bases; junction bases not matched to a gene: 15.

CDR3 sequence: CASSWTSDSYNEQFF. As DNA, the CDR3 is TGTGCCAGTAGTTGGACTAGCGATTCCTACAATGAGCAGTTCTTC. V gene TRBV19 combines with J gene TRBJ2-1, with 9 nucleotides matching TRBD2. After removal of 5 bases from V and 1 base from J, the junction contained 3 bases not matched to a gene. The CDR3 spans 15 residues. Germline CDR1 LNHDA, CDR2 SQIVND (reference sequence).